These 19 T cell receptor beta chains were all obtained from the same sample, sequenced in a study of control samples from healthy donors and cancer patients. Using immunoSEQ multiplex PCR, the repertoire was profiled, and TCRdb retains in-frame clones only, with some absent. The sample yields roughly 49,000 clones, 88% seen once. Input material: PBMCs. The receptors come from a middle-aged man with head and neck cancer.

This clone was seen once. This chain connects TRBV12-5 to TRBJ2-7; D not certain. There are 15 residues in the CDR3. V lost 5 bases to trimming and J lost 1 base, with 15 bases between them. Germline CDR1 LGHNT, CDR2 FRNRAP. This chain's CDR3 is CASGPDPAPSYEQYF. In DNA, the CDR3 is TGTGCTAGTGGTCCGGACCCGGCACCTTCCTACGAGCAGTACTTC.

The genes are TRBV10-1 and TRBJ2-7; no clear D gene. The germline V gene has CDR1 WNHNN and CDR2 SYGVQD (reference sequence). The CDR3 contains 14 residues. Trimming left V 0 bases short and J 4 bases short, with 10 bases between. Here the CDR3 reads CASSESGIGYEQYF. Here the CDR3 DNA reads TGCGCCAGCAGTGAGTCTGGAATCGGGTACGAGCAGTACTTC.

The rearrangement joins TRBV5-1 to TRBJ2-7; 9 positions match TRBD1. The ends lost 4 bases at V and 2 bases at J; junction bases unmatched: 10. The CDR3 runs 16 residues. Germline CDR1 SGHRS, CDR2 YFSETQ. In DNA, the CDR3 is TGCGCCAGCAGCCCGGGATATGGGACAGGGACCTACGAGCAGTACTTC. It translates to CASSPGYGTGTYEQYF.

The CDR3: CASSQGRGKRVNTDTQYF. The CDR3 DNA is TGTGCCAGCAGCCAAGGTCGTGGAAAGCGAGTCAACACAGATACGCAGTATTTT. The V gene is TRBV3-1 (or the pseudogene TRBV3-2), the J gene TRBJ2-3; D not certain. Germline loops: CDR1 LGHDT, CDR2 YNNKEL (reference sequence). The V and J ends lost 1 base and 2 bases respectively, with 19 bases between them. This CDR3 spans 18 amino acids.

This rearrangement joins TRBV11-1 to TRBJ2-5; D may be TRBD1 (6 bases). Germline values: CDR1 SGHAT, CDR2 FQDESV (reference sequence). The CDR3 is 11 amino acids. The V end lost 8 bases, the J end lost 5 bases, and 9 bases lay between the germline ends. The CDR3 protein is CASLRGETQYF. DNA for the CDR3: TGTGCCAGCCTCAGGGGCGAGACCCAGTACTTC.

The chain joins TRBV5-1 to TRBJ1-3; 7 positions match TRBD1. Looked up from germline, CDR1 is SGHRS and CDR2 is YFSETQ. This CDR3 has 13 residues. V lost 2 bases, J lost 6 bases, and 2 bases stayed unmatched. The CDR3 region has the DNA TGCGCCAGCAGCTTACAGGGGACAAACACCATATATTTT. It encodes CASSLQGTNTIYF.

This clone was detected once. The chain links TRBV24-1 to TRBJ1-5, with D perhaps matching TRBD1 (6 bases). The CDR3 loop spans 14 amino acids. Germline CDR1 and CDR2: KGHDR and SFDVKD. Trimming took off 10 bases at V and 1 base at J, with 13 bases between the two ends. The CDR3 nucleotides read TGTGCCACTGGGGGGGGCGGGAGCAATCAGCCCCAGCATTTT. This codes for CATGGGGSNQPQHF.

This chain joins TRBV29-1 and TRBJ2-1; the match to TRBD2 covers 7 bases. The germline gives CDR1 SQVTM, CDR2 ANQGSEA. V shed 4 bases, J shed 7 bases, and the junction held 4 bases outside the gene matches. The CDR3 is made up of 12 amino acids. CDR3 region: CSVVLAVNEQFF. The CDR3 DNA reads TGCAGCGTTGTTCTAGCGGTGAATGAGCAGTTCTTC.

The J gene is TRBJ2-1, the V gene TRBV4-1; D may correspond to TRBD1 or TRBD2 (6 bases each). Trimming removed 4 bases at V and 5 bases at J, with 21 bases between. The CDR3 contains 17 residues. Looked up from germline, CDR1 is MGHRA and CDR2 is YSYEKL. CDR3 residues: CASSPRGGSQGHNEQFF. CDR3 nucleotide sequence: TGCGCCAGCAGCCCCCGTGGGGGGAGCCAGGGGCACAATGAGCAGTTCTTC.

This chain uses TRBV12-5 with TRBJ2-3; D unresolved. Trimming took off 4 bases at V and 0 bases at J, with 8 bases between the two ends. CDR1 and CDR2 from the germline V gene are LGHNT and FRNRAP. The CDR3 has 14 residues. As DNA, the CDR3 is TGTGCTAGTGGTTCATACCCTAGCACAGATACGCAGTATTTT. It is translated as CASGSYPSTDTQYF.

CDR3 sequence: CASSLGINQPQHF. The CDR3 bases are TGTGCCAGCAGTTTAGGGATAAATCAGCCCCAGCATTTT. The J gene is TRBJ1-5, the V gene TRBV27; D is unclear. The CDR3 has 13 residues. Germline V gene sequence: CDR1 MNHEY, CDR2 SMNVEV (reference sequence). With 2 bases removed from V and 4 bases from J, the gap between germline ends came to 6 bases.

This chain joins TRBV28 and TRBJ2-5; 8 bases fit TRBD1. Trimming removed 6 bases from V and 4 bases from J; junction bases left unmatched: 13. The CDR3 has 16 residues. Per the germline V gene, CDR1 is MDHEN and CDR2 is SYDVKM. This CDR3 reads CASRLRQGFMGETQYF. The DNA of the CDR3 is TGTGCCAGCAGATTAAGACAGGGGTTCATGGGAGAGACCCAGTACTTC.

The rearrangement links TRBV5-1 to TRBJ1-2; D unresolved. The CDR3 length is 14 residues. Germline CDR1 SGHRS, CDR2 YFSETQ. Trimming left V 0 bases short and J 4 bases short, with 10 bases between. The CDR3, as DNA: TGCGCCAGCAGCTTGGAACAAAGCGTCTATGGCTACACCTTC. Encoded protein: CASSLEQSVYGYTF.

For the CDR3, the DNA is TGTGCCAGCAGTGAATTGCAGCGAGGGGCTTTCTTT. It translates to CASSELQRGAFF. V and J are TRBV6-1 and TRBJ1-1; D is uncertain. Germline CDR1 and CDR2: MNHNS and SASEGT. V lost 2 bases to trimming and J lost 11 bases, with 12 bases between them. The CDR3 is 12 residues long.

J is TRBJ1-2 and V is TRBV7-8; 9 bases fit TRBD1. With V trimmed by 3 bases and J by 2 bases, 7 bases remained unmatched. Germline values: CDR1 SGHVS, CDR2 FQNEAQ. The CDR3 is made up of 16 amino acids. The CDR3 spells CASSFGQGFGNYGYTF. DNA for the CDR3: TGTGCCAGCAGCTTCGGACAGGGGTTTGGGAACTATGGCTACACCTTC. The variable domain in full, completed from reference TRBV7-8 and TRBJ1-2, reads GAGVSQSPRYKVAKRGQDVALRCDPISGHVSLFWYQQALGQGPEFLTYFQNEAQLDKSGLPSDRFFAERPEGSVSTLKIQRTQQEDSAVYLCASSFGQGFGNYGYTFGSGTRLTVV.

This chain joins TRBV4-1 and TRBJ2-3, with D perhaps TRBD2 (5 bases). Germline V gene lookup returns CDR1 MGHRA and CDR2 YSYEKL. The CDR3 length is 13 residues. The germline V and J ends were trimmed by 3 bases and 4 bases, with 8 bases remaining between them. For the CDR3, the DNA is TGCGCCAGCAGCCATGGGGAGTCAGATACGCAGTATTTT. This gives the protein CASSHGESDTQYF.

The V gene is TRBV6-2 or TRBV6-3, the J gene TRBJ2-2; D ambiguous. The CDR3 sequence is 13 residues long. Trimming stripped 2 bases from V and 7 bases from J, with 8 bases between. CDR1 is MNHEY, CDR2 SVGEGT, per germline. The CDR3, as DNA: TGTGCCAGCAGTTACCCTACGGACGGGGAGCTGTTTTTT. Its translation is CASSYPTDGELFF.

As DNA, the CDR3 is TGTGCCACCAGCGCCGGCAGGGGACAGGGGGCTTATAGCAATCAGCCCCAGCATTTT. Translation: CATSAGRGQGAYSNQPQHF. The chain combines TRBV15 with TRBJ1-5, with TRBD1 matching 12 bases. CDR1 is LNHNV and CDR2 is YYDKDF in the germline V gene (reference sequence). V trimming: 5 bases; J trimming: 0 bases; junction bases outside the gene matches: 11. This CDR3 is built from 19 residues.

This clone was counted a single time. The V gene is TRBV9, the J gene TRBJ2-3; TRBD2 agrees at 12 bases. Losses at the gene ends were 0 bases for V and 8 bases for J; bases not matched to a gene: 7. CDR3 size: 16 residues. Germline-derived CDR1 and CDR2 are SGDLS and YYNGEE. Here the CDR3 reads CASSVEASGRATTQYF. The CDR3 DNA reads TGTGCCAGCAGCGTAGAGGCTAGCGGGAGGGCCACTACGCAGTATTTT.